This TCR beta chain came from a study of blood T cells in healthy people across ages. This CDR3 region has 14 residues. Per germline, CDR1 SGDLS and CDR2 YYNGEE. Losses at the gene ends were 7 bases for V and 2 bases for J; bases not matched to a gene: 6. Through a sample-barcoded 5' primer and a J-beta primer mix, a second PCR was run for about 6 to 12 cycles. TCRdb reanalysed the 5' RACE reads using MiXCR and keeps one entry per CDR3 protein. This sample carries about 1.6 million distinct CDR3 sequences, 30% to 40% of them seen once, and the ten largest clones take about 10%. The authors isolated at least 6 million PBMCs per sample.

The origin of this receptor is a woman aged 25 to 39 in good health. The sample comprised blood. This chain links TRBV9 with TRBJ2-7, with TRBD1 identical over 10 bases. The CDR3 DNA is TGTGCCAGCGGAGGCGGGACAGGGGCCTACGAGCAGTACTTC. Translated: CASGGGTGAYEQYF.